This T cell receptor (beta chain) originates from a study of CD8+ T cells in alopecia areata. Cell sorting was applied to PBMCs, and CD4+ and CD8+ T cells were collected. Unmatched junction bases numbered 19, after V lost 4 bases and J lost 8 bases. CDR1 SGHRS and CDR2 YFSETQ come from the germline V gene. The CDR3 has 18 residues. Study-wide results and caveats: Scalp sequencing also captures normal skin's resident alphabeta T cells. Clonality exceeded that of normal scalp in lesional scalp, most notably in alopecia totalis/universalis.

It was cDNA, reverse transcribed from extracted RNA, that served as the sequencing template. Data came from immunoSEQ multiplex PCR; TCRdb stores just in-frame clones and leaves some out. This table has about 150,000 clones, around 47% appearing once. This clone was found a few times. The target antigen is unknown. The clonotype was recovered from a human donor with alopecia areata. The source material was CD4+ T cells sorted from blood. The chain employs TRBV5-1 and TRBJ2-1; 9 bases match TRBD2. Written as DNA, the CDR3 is TGCGCCAGCAGCCGAACCGTACCAGGCGCGGGAGGGAGTGATGAGCAGTTCTTC. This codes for CASSRTVPGAGGSDEQFF.